The 9 T cell receptor beta chains given below trace back to one sample, sequenced in a study of T cell changes during pregnancy in multiple sclerosis. Sequencing used immunoSEQ multiplex PCR; TCRdb keeps in-frame clones, though not all of them. In the table there are 55,000 to 65,000 clones, approximately 93% of which are singletons. The specimen was peripheral blood, collected after pregnancy. These receptors came from a female donor with multiple sclerosis, enrolled in a pregnancy study.

The chain combines TRBV28 with TRBJ1-4; D ambiguous. Germline V lookup: CDR1 MDHEN, CDR2 SYDVKM. V lost 4 bases and J 3 bases, leaving 15 bases between the germline ends. The CDR3 extends over 16 amino acids. In DNA, the CDR3 is TGTGCCAGCAGTTGGCCAGCGGGTCGGGCTAATGAAAAACTGTTTTTT. This sequence encodes CASSWPAGRANEKLFF.

This sequence joins TRBV28 and TRBJ2-3, with D possibly TRBD2 on 5 matching bases. CDR1 is MDHEN and CDR2 is SYDVKM in the germline V gene. The V and J ends lost 6 bases and 1 base respectively, with 14 bases between them. The CDR3 runs to 15 residues. The CDR3 here is CASSPGLRGTDTQYF. CDR3 sequence (DNA): TGTGCCAGCAGCCCCGGGTTGAGGGGCACAGATACGCAGTATTTT.

J is TRBJ2-7 and V is TRBV27; a weak D match, TRBD1 (6 bases). This CDR3 is built from 13 residues. V was shortened by 4 bases and J by 4 bases, with 11 bases between the two germline ends. Germline CDR1 is MNHEY and CDR2 is SMNVEV (reference sequence). The CDR3 loop reads CASSSKTGYEQYF. DNA for the CDR3: TGTGCCAGCAGTTCAAAGACAGGTTACGAGCAGTACTTC.

J is TRBJ1-5 and V is TRBV5-1; D gene unclear. Per germline, CDR1 SGHRS and CDR2 YFSETQ. This CDR3 comprises 13 residues. V lost 0 bases, J lost 6 bases, and 7 bases lay in between. CDR3 sequence (DNA): TGCGCCAGCAGCTTGGCCGAGGGTCAGCCCCAGCATTTT. It is translated as CASSLAEGQPQHF.

This clone has a handful of counts. The chain couples TRBV14 to TRBJ1-1, with D tentatively TRBD1 (6 bases). The CDR3 sequence is 13 residues long. Trimming cost V 2 bases and J 5 bases, with 9 bases left between them. Per the germline V gene, CDR1 is SGHDN and CDR2 is FVKESK. DNA of the CDR3: TGTGCCAGCAGCCAACGGACAGCAACTGAAGCTTTCTTT. Protein: CASSQRTATEAFF.

The V call is TRBV28, the J call TRBJ2-1, with 7 bases that match TRBD1. Germline V gene data show CDR1 as MDHEN and CDR2 as SYDVKM. This CDR3 has 15 residues. With V trimmed by 5 bases and J by 2 bases, 6 bases remained unmatched. CDR3 protein: CASSEDRSTYNEQFF. The CDR3 DNA follows: TGTGCCAGCAGTGAGGACAGGTCAACCTACAATGAGCAGTTCTTC.

The gene calls are TRBV25-1 and TRBJ2-2, with 10 bases fitting TRBD2. This CDR3 spans 17 amino acids. CDR1 is MGHDK, CDR2 SYGVNS, per germline. This CDR3 reads CQTCRSSGSPCSGELFF. The CDR3, as DNA: TGTCAAACATGTAGGTCTAGCGGGAGTCCCTGCAGCGGGGAGCTGTTTTTT.

This chain links TRBV5-6 with TRBJ2-5; perhaps TRBD2 as D (5 bases). Trimming cost V 1 base and J 4 bases, with 8 bases left between them. CDR3 size: 13 residues. Germline lookup yields CDR1 SGHDT and CDR2 YYEEEE. CDR3 sequence (DNA): TGTGCCAGCAGCTTGTCGAGCGGAGAGACCCAGTACTTC. Translation: CASSLSSGETQYF.

The chain couples TRBV7-2 to TRBJ2-7; TRBD2 matches at 9 bases. Trimming at V came to 2 bases and at J to 5 bases, leaving 16 bases not matched to a gene. This CDR3 is 18 amino acids long. In germline, CDR1 is SGHTA, CDR2 FQGNSA. CDR3: CASSLRSVGGRADHEQYF. CDR3 coding DNA: TGTGCCAGCAGCTTACGTTCAGTAGGCGGGAGGGCGGACCACGAGCAGTACTTC.